This T cell receptor beta chain emerged from a study of CD8 T cells in Susac syndrome. Notes on the study in general: The TCR sequencing and HLA analysis in the study involved a relatively small number of individuals, as the study acknowledged.

Stable or active relapsing-remitting multiple sclerosis, untreated and meeting revised McDonald criteria, defined the controls. TEMRA cells were FACS-enriched, with CD8+ and CD4+ T cells isolated negatively. About 0.5 to 1 ug RNA was reverse transcribed with random hexamers. Amplification of TCR beta CDR3 across 54 Vbeta and 13 Jbeta was performed with immunoSEQ multiplex PCR. Via MiXCR, TCRdb re-called the immunoSEQ multiplex PCR reads, giving one row per CDR3 protein. Counted here are hundreds of thousands of distinct CDR3 sequences, just under 95% occurring once; the ten biggest clones make up less than 0.075%. For this clonotype: Its specificity is not known.

Sequenced: CD4+ T cells from PBMCs. The source is a human donor with multiple sclerosis.

This CDR3 is CSARPSGTGRNEQYF. The CDR3 DNA reads as TGCAGTGCTAGACCTTCCGGGACAGGTAGAAACGAGCAGTACTTC. This sequence joins TRBV20-1 and TRBJ2-7; 8 positions match TRBD1. CDR1 and CDR2 (germline): DFQATT, SNEGSKA (reference sequence). This CDR3 comprises 15 residues. J was trimmed by 5 bases and V by 2 bases; bases with no gene match: 11.